This T cell receptor (beta chain) was sequenced in a study of T cells in Graves' hyperthyroidism and ophthalmopathy. Study as a whole: Prior to any treatment, at the point of initial diagnosis, peripheral blood was collected. Findings and caveats of the study: Researchers found most expanded thyroid clonotypes above 0.001 in blood as well.

This clonotype was found a few times. Its antigen is unidentified. Researchers took RNA transcripts and amplified the TCR beta CDR3 regions from them. HTBI primers drove first-round RT-PCR of the TCR CDR3. Each CDR3 protein gets one entry after TCRdb re-called the multiplex PCR reads with MiXCR. This sample has fewer than 350,000 distinct CDR3 sequences, with around a fifth found just once. Out of over 7.5 ml of fresh peripheral blood came the PBMCs. Unmatched junction bases numbered 4, after V lost 2 bases and J lost 4 bases. Germline V gene sequence: CDR1 SEHNR, CDR2 FQNEAQ (reference sequence). The CDR3 is 15 amino acids.

The material sequenced was blood. The sequence came from a man aged 50 or older with Graves' ophthalmopathy. J is TRBJ2-7 and V is TRBV7-9, with 11 bases that match TRBD2. The CDR3 bases are TGTGCCAGCAGCTTACTGACTAGCGGGACTTACGAGCAGTACTTC. Its translation: CASSLLTSGTYEQYF.